A selection of T cell receptor beta chains follows, all from one sample in a study of T cell responses to AZD1222 COVID-19 vaccine. Produced via immunoSEQ multiplex PCR; TCRdb's table is partial and in-frame only. The repertoire holds around 72,000 clones, with roughly 87% as singletons. Sequenced here: peripheral blood, sampled on day 0 of AZD1222 vaccination. The receptor source for this set is an adult in good health. The CDR3 runs from the conserved cysteine through the conserved F or W. Fields, in order: CDR3 protein, CDR3 DNA, D gene, V gene, clone size, J gene. The D gene is left open where the match is weak. The listing skips clone size in some rows; elsewhere it reads once, few, many or a size class.

CDR3: CASSVGRESEQYF; DNA: TGTGCCAGCAGCGTAGGGCGGGAGAGCGAGCAGTACTTC; D: TRBD2; V: TRBV9; size: .; J: TRBJ2-7
CDR3: CASSLQGSEQYF; DNA: TGTGCCAGCAGCCTACAGGGTAGCGAGCAGTACTTC; D: .; V: TRBV14; size: .; J: TRBJ2-7
CDR3: CASSLSPSSYNEQFF; DNA: TGTGCCAGCAGCTTGAGTCCTAGCTCCTACAATGAGCAGTTCTTC; D: .; V: TRBV5-6; size: .; J: TRBJ2-1
CDR3: CASSYGPRAGEQFF; DNA: TGTGCCAGCAGCTATGGACCTCGGGCGGGTGAGCAGTTCTTC; D: .; V: TRBV7-2; size: .; J: TRBJ2-1
CDR3: CASSQRLAVYNEQFF; DNA: TGTGCCAGCAGCCAAAGACTAGCGGTCTACAATGAGCAGTTCTTC; D: TRBD2; V: TRBV4-2; size: .; J: TRBJ2-1
CDR3: CASSDQQGAGDTQYF; DNA: TGCGCCAGCAGTGACCAACAGGGGGCAGGGGATACGCAGTATTTT; D: TRBD1; V: TRBV10-1; size: .; J: TRBJ2-3
CDR3: CASSFTGSWYGYTF; DNA: TGTGCCAGCAGCTTTACAGGGTCATGGTATGGCTACACCTTC; D: .; V: TRBV5-6; size: .; J: TRBJ1-2
CDR3: CASSKDRVGETQYF; DNA: TGTGCCAGCAGCAAGGACAGGGTGGGAGAGACCCAGTACTTC; D: TRBD1; V: TRBV11-2; size: .; J: TRBJ2-5
CDR3: CASSPQEAVEQFF; DNA: TGTGCCAGCAGCCCCCAGGAAGCGGTGGAGCAGTTCTTC; D: .; V: TRBV11-2; size: .; J: TRBJ2-1
CDR3: CASSLEGRYSNQPQHF; DNA: TGTGCCAGCAGCTTAGAAGGGAGATATAGCAATCAGCCCCAGCATTTT; D: .; V: TRBV7-9; size: .; J: TRBJ1-5
CDR3: CASGDRSSGNTIYF; DNA: TGTGCCAGTGGAGACAGGAGTTCTGGAAACACCATATATTTT; D: .; V: TRBV19; size: .; J: TRBJ1-3
CDR3: CASSWNGNIQYF; DNA: TGTGCCAGCAGCTGGAACGGGAACATTCAGTACTTC; D: .; V: TRBV11-2; size: .; J: TRBJ2-4
CDR3: CASSLPAGTGKQFF; DNA: TGTGCCAGCAGCTTACCGGCAGGCACAGGGAAGCAGTTCTTC; D: .; V: TRBV7-2; size: once; J: TRBJ2-1
CDR3: CASSQSGGGVTFPSAEAFF; DNA: TGCGCCAGCAGTCAATCGGGTGGGGGGGTGACGTTCCCGTCCGCTGAAGCTTTCTTT; D: .; V: TRBV23-1; size: .; J: TRBJ1-1
CDR3: CASSPDTNGYEQYF; DNA: TGTGCCAGCAGCCCGGACACCAATGGTTACGAGCAGTACTTC; D: .; V: TRBV5-4; size: few; J: TRBJ2-7
CDR3: CASSYDGTRGSYEQYF; DNA: TGTGCCAGCAGTTATGATGGGACTAGAGGCTCCTACGAGCAGTACTTC; D: TRBD2; V: TRBV6-2/TRBV6-3; size: .; J: TRBJ2-7
CDR3: CARPQRQPQHF; DNA: TGTGCCAGGCCTCAGAGACAGCCCCAGCATTTT; D: .; V: TRBV19; size: .; J: TRBJ1-5
CDR3: CASSEKGNSPLHF; DNA: TGCGCCAGCAGCGAAAAGGGTAATTCACCCCTCCACTTT; D: .; V: TRBV4-1; size: once; J: TRBJ1-6
CDR3: CASSERWGPQHF; DNA: TGTGCCAGCAGTGAAAGGTGGGGGCCCCAGCATTTT; D: .; V: TRBV2; size: once; J: TRBJ1-5
CDR3: CAWSSRGTAYEQYF; DNA: TGTGCCTGGAGTTCCAGGGGTACCGCCTACGAGCAGTACTTC; D: .; V: TRBV30; size: .; J: TRBJ2-7
CDR3: CASSRQTGDTQYF; DNA: TGTGCCAGCAGCCGACAAACGGGAGATACGCAGTATTTT; D: .; V: TRBV7-3; size: .; J: TRBJ2-3
CDR3: CASSIAGPPSGLNTEAFF; DNA: TGTGCCAGTAGTATTGCCGGGCCCCCGTCTGGGCTGAACACTGAAGCTTTCTTT; D: .; V: TRBV19; size: .; J: TRBJ1-1
CDR3: CASSKGRDRMNTEAFF; DNA: TGTGCCAGCAGCAAAGGGCGGGACAGGATGAACACTGAAGCTTTCTTT; D: .; V: TRBV21-1; size: .; J: TRBJ1-1
CDR3: CATSPKGDRANQPQHF; DNA: TGTGCCACCAGCCCGAAAGGGGACAGGGCGAATCAGCCCCAGCATTTT; D: TRBD1; V: TRBV15; size: .; J: TRBJ1-5
CDR3: CASSEDRVRSSYEQYF; DNA: TGTGCCAGCAGCGAGGATAGGGTTAGGAGCTCCTACGAGCAGTACTTC; D: .; V: TRBV5-4; size: once; J: TRBJ2-7
CDR3: CASSLTGGGGYTF; DNA: TGTGCCAGCAGTTTAACCGGGGGCGGTGGCTACACCTTC; D: .; V: TRBV12-3/TRBV12-4; size: .; J: TRBJ1-2
CDR3: CASSLGTAYYGYTF; DNA: TGTGCCAGCAGCTTAGGGACAGCCTACTATGGCTACACCTTC; D: .; V: TRBV7-2; size: .; J: TRBJ1-2
CDR3: CASSTGLGEQFF; DNA: TGTGCCAGCAGCACCGGACTAGGGGAGCAGTTCTTC; D: TRBD2; V: TRBV2; size: .; J: TRBJ2-1
CDR3: CASSVGDRQPNTEAFF; DNA: TGTGCCAGCAGCGTAGGGGACCGACAGCCAAACACTGAAGCTTTCTTT; D: .; V: TRBV9; size: .; J: TRBJ1-1
CDR3: CASSLAAGIPEAFF; DNA: TGTGCCAGCAGCTTAGCGGCAGGGATCCCTGAAGCTTTCTTT; D: .; V: TRBV7-9; size: .; J: TRBJ1-1
CDR3: CASSLALSNYGYTF; DNA: TGTGCCAGCAGCTTAGCTCTAAGTAACTATGGCTACACCTTC; D: .; V: TRBV7-2; size: once; J: TRBJ1-2
CDR3: CASSERDRGHGNEQFF; DNA: TGTGCCAGCAGTGAAAGGGACAGGGGCCACGGCAATGAGCAGTTCTTC; D: TRBD1; V: TRBV6-1; size: .; J: TRBJ2-1
CDR3: CASSPFVLANNEQFF; DNA: TGTGCCAGCAGCCCCTTCGTACTAGCGAACAATGAGCAGTTCTTC; D: TRBD2; V: TRBV7-2; size: .; J: TRBJ2-1
CDR3: CASSLGDRPYGYTF; DNA: TGTGCCAGCAGCTTAGGTGACAGACCCTATGGCTACACCTTC; D: .; V: TRBV7-2; size: .; J: TRBJ1-2
CDR3: CASSYMGRQPQHF; DNA: TGTGCCAGCAGTTACATGGGGAGGCAGCCCCAGCATTTT; D: .; V: TRBV28; size: few; J: TRBJ1-5
CDR3: CASSRQGSETQYF; DNA: TGTGCCAGCAGTAGACAGGGATCGGAGACCCAGTACTTC; D: TRBD1; V: TRBV6-5; size: .; J: TRBJ2-5
CDR3: CAWPLTPNSGNTIYF; DNA: TGTGCTTGGCCTTTAACACCGAACTCTGGAAACACCATATATTTT; D: .; V: TRBV12-5; size: .; J: TRBJ1-3
CDR3: CASGLGLAGGNTQYF; DNA: TGTGCCAGCGGCTTGGGACTAGCGGGGGGGAATACGCAGTATTTT; D: TRBD2; V: TRBV5-4; size: .; J: TRBJ2-3
CDR3: CASSLRENLPQHF; DNA: TGTGCCAGCAGTTTACGGGAGAATCTGCCCCAGCATTTT; D: .; V: TRBV27; size: once; J: TRBJ1-5
CDR3: CSASRTQTRGYGYTF; DNA: TGCAGTGCTAGTCGGACCCAGACGCGGGGCTATGGCTACACCTTC; D: .; V: TRBV20-1; size: .; J: TRBJ1-2
CDR3: CASSFRSGDTQYF; DNA: TGTGCCAGCAGCTTCCGAAGTGGAGATACGCAGTATTTT; D: .; V: TRBV6-5; size: .; J: TRBJ2-3
CDR3: CASSKGQGGRQETQYF; DNA: TGTGCCAGCAGTAAAGGACAGGGTGGTAGGCAAGAGACCCAGTACTTC; D: TRBD1; V: TRBV6-6; size: .; J: TRBJ2-5
CDR3: CSSEVGTEAFF; DNA: TGCAGTTCCGAGGTAGGCACTGAAGCTTTCTTT; D: .; V: TRBV20-1; size: .; J: TRBJ1-1
CDR3: CASSKDRGSSYTF; DNA: TGTGCCAGCAGTAAGGACAGGGGTTCGAGCTACACCTTC; D: TRBD1; V: TRBV27; size: .; J: TRBJ1-2
CDR3: CASSPHYSSGARSYNEQFF; DNA: TGTGCCAGCAGCCCCCACTACTCGAGCGGGGCTCGCTCCTACAATGAGCAGTTCTTC; D: TRBD2; V: TRBV7-8; size: .; J: TRBJ2-1
CDR3: CAAGDRGDTEAFF; DNA: TGTGCCGCGGGGGATCGTGGGGACACTGAAGCTTTCTTT; D: .; V: TRBV6-5; size: .; J: TRBJ1-1
CDR3: CASSESGSFMGYTF; DNA: TGCGCCAGCAGTGAGTCGGGCAGCTTTATGGGCTACACCTTC; D: .; V: TRBV10-2; size: .; J: TRBJ1-2
CDR3: CASRSEKLFF; DNA: TGTGCCAGTCGGAGTGAAAAACTGTTTTTT; D: .; V: TRBV19; size: .; J: TRBJ1-4
CDR3: CASSFGTEETQYF; DNA: TGTGCCAGCAGCTTTGGGACAGAAGAGACCCAGTACTTC; D: TRBD1; V: TRBV9; size: .; J: TRBJ2-5
CDR3: CASSFGGIPEAFF; DNA: TGTGCCAGCAGTTTTGGGGGGATCCCTGAAGCTTTCTTT; D: .; V: TRBV28; size: .; J: TRBJ1-1
CDR3: CASSLARNHGTDTQYF; DNA: TGCGCCAGCAGCTTGGCCCGAAATCATGGGACAGATACGCAGTATTTT; D: .; V: TRBV5-1; size: .; J: TRBJ2-3